This TCR beta chain was documented in a study of shared clonotypes between healthy human individuals. Study conclusions and caveats: Naive subsets generally had larger estimated richness than memory subsets.

Every one of the donors was a Caucasian adult that lived in Nashville, Tennessee. Per the authors' pipeline: Sequence data from immunoSEQ were junction-only and lacked quality scores; consequently, filtering differed. Sequenced by immunoSEQ multiplex PCR; TCRdb stores in-frame clones only, minus some. V and J calls and clone size are those listed in that table; D and trimming were worked out from the DNA. The profile shows 850,000 to 1,200,000 clones, approximately 72% of them singletons. A word on this clone: The target antigen is unknown.

Source material: memory CD4+ T cells sorted from blood. Described subset: CD45RA-negative fraction. This receptor was taken from a man aged 18 to 29 in good health.

The CDR3 here is CASSEGRGQDHTRRNTIYF. The CDR3 DNA follows: TGTGCCAGCAGTGAAGGTCGAGGACAGGATCATACCCGGCGAAACACCATATATTTT. This rearrangement joins TRBV6-1 to TRBJ1-3; 7 bases are a match to TRBD1. J lost 5 bases, V lost 1 base, and 17 bases had no gene match. Germline CDR1 is MNHNS and CDR2 is SASEGT. CDR3 length: 19 residues.